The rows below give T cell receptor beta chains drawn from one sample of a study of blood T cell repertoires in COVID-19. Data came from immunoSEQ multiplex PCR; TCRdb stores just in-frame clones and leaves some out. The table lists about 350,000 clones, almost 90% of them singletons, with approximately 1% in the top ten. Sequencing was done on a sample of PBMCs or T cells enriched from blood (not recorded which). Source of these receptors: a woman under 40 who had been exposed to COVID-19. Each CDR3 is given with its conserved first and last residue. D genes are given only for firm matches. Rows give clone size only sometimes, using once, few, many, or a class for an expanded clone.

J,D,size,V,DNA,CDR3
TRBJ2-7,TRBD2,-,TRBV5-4,TGTGCCAGCAGCTTGAAGCGGGAGACCAACTACGAGCAGTACTTC,CASSLKRETNYEQYF
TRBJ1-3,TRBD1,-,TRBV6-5,TGTGCCAGCAGTTACGGGACAGGGGATGGAAACACCATATATTTT,CASSYGTGDGNTIYF
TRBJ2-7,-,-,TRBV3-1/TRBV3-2,TGTGCCAGCAGCCAAGATTGGGCAGCCTACGAGCAGTACTTC,CASSQDWAAYEQYF
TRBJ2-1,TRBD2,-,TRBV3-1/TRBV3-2,TGTGCCAGCAGCCCCTATATAGCTAGCGGGAGGTCCCATGAGCAGTTCTTC,CASSPYIASGRSHEQFF
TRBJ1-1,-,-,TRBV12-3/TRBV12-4,TGTGCCAGCAGTTTACAGGGCACTGAAGCTTTCTTT,CASSLQGTEAFF
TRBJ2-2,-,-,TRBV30,TGTGCCTGGAGAGAACGGGTCACCGGGGAGCTGTTTTTT,CAWRERVTGELFF
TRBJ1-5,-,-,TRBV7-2,TGTGCCAGCAGCTTGGACAGCGATCAGCCCCAGCATTTT,CASSLDSDQPQHF
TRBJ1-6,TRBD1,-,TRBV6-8,TGTGCCAGCAGTTACTCCCTCCGGGACAGGGGAAATTCACCCCTCCACTTT,CASSYSLRDRGNSPLHF
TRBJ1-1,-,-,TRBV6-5,TGTGCCAGCGCTCAGGTCCTAAGGAACACTGAAGCTTTCTTT,CASAQVLRNTEAFF
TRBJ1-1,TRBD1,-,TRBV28,TGTGCCAGCGTCCCGGGACAGGGGAACGAAGCTTTCTTT,CASVPGQGNEAFF
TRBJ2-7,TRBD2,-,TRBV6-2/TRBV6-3,TGTGCCAGCAGCCCTACGATGCCGACTAGCGGGAGACCCTACGAGCAGTACTTC,CASSPTMPTSGRPYEQYF
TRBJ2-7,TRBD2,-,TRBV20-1,TGCAGTGCTAGTGACGCGGGAGACGCCCCCTACGAGCAGTACTTC,CSASDAGDAPYEQYF
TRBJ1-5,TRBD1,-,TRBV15,TGTGCCACCAGCAGTCGAGGGAAGGGACAGGGGAGGGGTAGCAATCAGCCCCAGCATTTT,CATSSRGKGQGRGSNQPQHF
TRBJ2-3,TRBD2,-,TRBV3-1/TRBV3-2,TGTGCCAGCAGCCGGACTAGCGGGTCTATACGCACAGATACGCAGTATTTT,CASSRTSGSIRTDTQYF
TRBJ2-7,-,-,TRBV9,TGTGCCAGCAGCGTAGGACTGACAGGTCCCTACGAGCAGTACTTC,CASSVGLTGPYEQYF
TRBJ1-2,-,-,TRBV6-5,TGTGCCAGCAGTTACTCGGTGGGAGGCGGGAGCTATGGCTACACCTTC,CASSYSVGGGSYGYTF
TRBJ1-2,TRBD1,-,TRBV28,TGTGCCAGCAGCTCTGACAGGGCTCCCTACACCTTC,CASSSDRAPYTF
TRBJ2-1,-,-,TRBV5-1,TGCGCCAGCAGCTTGGTGGGGGGAGGCAGTTATGAGCAGTTCTTC,CASSLVGGGSYEQFF
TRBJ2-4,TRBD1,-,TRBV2,TGTGCCAGCAGGCACGGACAGGGAGTCAAAAACATTCAGTACTTC,CASRHGQGVKNIQYF
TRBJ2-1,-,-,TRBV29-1,TGCAGCGTCGGAGGGGCCTACAATGAGCAGTTCTTC,CSVGGAYNEQFF
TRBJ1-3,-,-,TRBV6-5,TGTGCCAGCAGTTCGACATCCTCCTCTGGAAACACCATATATTTT,CASSSTSSSGNTIYF
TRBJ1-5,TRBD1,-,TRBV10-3,TGTGCCATCGCAGCCGGGACAGGGGGCTATCAGCCCCAGCATTTT,CAIAAGTGGYQPQHF
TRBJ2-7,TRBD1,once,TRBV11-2,TGTGCCAGCAGCTTATTCGGACAGGCAACCTACGAGCAGTACTTC,CASSLFGQATYEQYF
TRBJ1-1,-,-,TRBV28,TGTGCCAGCAGTTTATTGGGGGGAGAGACTGAAGCTTTCTTT,CASSLLGGETEAFF
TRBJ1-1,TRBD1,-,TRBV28,TGTGCCAGCAGCCTAAGCCCCTTCGGGACAGAGAACACTGAAGCTTTCTTT,CASSLSPFGTENTEAFF
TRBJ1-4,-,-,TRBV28,TGTGCCAGCAGCAAGCTTAATGAAAAACTGTTTTTT,CASSKLNEKLFF
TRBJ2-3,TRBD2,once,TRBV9,TGTGCCAGCAGTTTTGGACTAGAAACGACAGATACGCAGTATTTT,CASSFGLETTDTQYF
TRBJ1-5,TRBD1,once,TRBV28,TGTGCCAGCACCCCCCCGTCCCGAGGGGGCAGGAGTCAGCCCCAGCATTTT,CASTPPSRGGRSQPQHF
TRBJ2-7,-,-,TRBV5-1,TGCGCCAGCAGCCAGGGTCGCGAGCAGTACTTC,CASSQGREQYF
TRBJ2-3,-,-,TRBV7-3,TGTGCCAGCAGCCTAGAGGGAGATACGCAGTATTTT,CASSLEGDTQYF
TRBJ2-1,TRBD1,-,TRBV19,TGTGCCAGTAGCCGGACAGGGTATGAGCAGTTCTTC,CASSRTGYEQFF
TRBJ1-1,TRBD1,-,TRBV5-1,TGCGCCAGCGGGTTGACAGGGGGCGATACTGAAGCTTTCTTT,CASGLTGGDTEAFF
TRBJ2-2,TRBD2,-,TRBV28,TGTGCCAGCAGTCCTAGCGGGCCTAACACCGGGGAGCTGTTTTTT,CASSPSGPNTGELFF
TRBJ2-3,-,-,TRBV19,TGTGCCAGTACAGACCTGACGGGAGCGTCCGATACGCAGTATTTT,CASTDLTGASDTQYF
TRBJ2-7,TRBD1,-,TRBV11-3,TGTGCCAGCAGCGGAACCGGGACAGCGAACCCTCCGTACTCCTACGAGCAGTACTTC,CASSGTGTANPPYSYEQYF
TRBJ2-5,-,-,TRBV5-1,TGCGCCAGCAGCTTGAGGGGTGAAGAGACCCAGTACTTC,CASSLRGEETQYF
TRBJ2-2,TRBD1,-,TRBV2,TGTGCCACCTCAGGTCCCGACAGGGGGGTAAACACCGGGGAGCTGTTTTTT,CATSGPDRGVNTGELFF
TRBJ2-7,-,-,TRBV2,TGTGCCAGCAGTTCAAGGAGGAGCGCAGTTCCCTACGAGCAGTACTTC,CASSSRRSAVPYEQYF
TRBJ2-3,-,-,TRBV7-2,TGTGCCTCTAACGGCGGCCACACAGATACGCAGTATTTT,CASNGGHTDTQYF
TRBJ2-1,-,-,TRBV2,TGTGCCAGCAGGGGATCTGGGGGACTTAGCTCCTACAATGAGCAGTTCTTC,CASRGSGGLSSYNEQFF
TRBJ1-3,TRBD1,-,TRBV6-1,TGTGCCAGCAGTGATAGAGGGGGACAGACCCTCATAGGGTCTAGAAACACCATATATTTT,CASSDRGGQTLIGSRNTIYF
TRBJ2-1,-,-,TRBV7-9,TGTGCCAGCACCCCGGGACTCCACAATGAGCAGTTCTTC,CASTPGLHNEQFF
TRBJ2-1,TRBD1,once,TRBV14,TGTGCCAGCAGACAGGGGGCATGGGGAAGCTCCTACAATGAGCAGTTCTTC,CASRQGAWGSSYNEQFF
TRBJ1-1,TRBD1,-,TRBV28,TGTGCCAGCAGTCCAGAGGGACAGGGTGAAGCTTTCTTT,CASSPEGQGEAFF